Listed below are T cell receptor beta chains from one sample, sequenced in a study of blood T cell repertoires in COVID-19. Data came from immunoSEQ multiplex PCR; TCRdb stores just in-frame clones and leaves some out. The sample holds 300,000 or so clones, about nine tenths seen once. The specimen sequenced was peripheral blood. These receptors were taken from a woman in her twenties or thirties who had recovered from COVID-19. Each CDR3 is given with its conserved first and last residue. D genes are given only for firm matches. The size entry is marked missing in some rows and otherwise reads once, few, many or a size class.

CDR3 DNA	CDR3 protein	D gene	V gene	clone size	J gene
TGTGCCAGCGTAGACATCTACGAGCAGTACTTC	CASVDIYEQYF	NA	TRBV7-6	NA	TRBJ2-7
TGTGCCAGCAGAGAGACCCGGGCCGGGGAGCTGTTTTTT	CASRETRAGELFF	NA	TRBV2	NA	TRBJ2-2
TGTGCCAGCAGGAACTCAGGGGCGGGTGGCTACACCTTC	CASRNSGAGGYTF	NA	TRBV12-3/TRBV12-4	NA	TRBJ1-2
TGTGCCAGCAGCCAAGTGGGGACATTTGGCACAGATACGCAGTATTTT	CASSQVGTFGTDTQYF	NA	TRBV14	few	TRBJ2-3
TGTGCCAGCAGCCGGGACTCTCTAGAACTTAACTATGGCTACACCTTC	CASSRDSLELNYGYTF	NA	TRBV2	NA	TRBJ1-2
TGTGCCAGCAGTCCAGGGGCCGGGGAGCTGTTTTTT	CASSPGAGELFF	NA	TRBV27	NA	TRBJ2-2
TGCGCCAGCAGTCGACAGGGAGATGGGGCCAACGTCCTGACTTTC	CASSRQGDGANVLTF	TRBD1	TRBV5-1	NA	TRBJ2-6
TGTGCCAGCAGCTTGAATTATGAGTTGCAAGAGACCCAGTACTTC	CASSLNYELQETQYF	NA	TRBV5-4	NA	TRBJ2-5
TGTGCCAGCAGCTTAGGAATGAACAGAAATAATGAAAAACTGTTTTTT	CASSLGMNRNNEKLFF	NA	TRBV5-4	NA	TRBJ1-4
TGTGCCAGCAGCGTAGGGAGGGGTGAAGCTTTCTTT	CASSVGRGEAFF	NA	TRBV9	NA	TRBJ1-1
TGCAGCGTTGCCAAATTTGAAGCTTTCTTT	CSVAKFEAFF	NA	TRBV29-1	NA	TRBJ1-1
TGTGCCAGCAGCGGAGGCGCGGGGGGGCTGAATGAGCAGTTCTTC	CASSGGAGGLNEQFF	TRBD2	TRBV7-2	NA	TRBJ2-1
TGTGCCAGCAGCTTCCTTTTCTATCAGGGCTGGTATGGCTACACCTTC	CASSFLFYQGWYGYTF	NA	TRBV5-8	NA	TRBJ1-2